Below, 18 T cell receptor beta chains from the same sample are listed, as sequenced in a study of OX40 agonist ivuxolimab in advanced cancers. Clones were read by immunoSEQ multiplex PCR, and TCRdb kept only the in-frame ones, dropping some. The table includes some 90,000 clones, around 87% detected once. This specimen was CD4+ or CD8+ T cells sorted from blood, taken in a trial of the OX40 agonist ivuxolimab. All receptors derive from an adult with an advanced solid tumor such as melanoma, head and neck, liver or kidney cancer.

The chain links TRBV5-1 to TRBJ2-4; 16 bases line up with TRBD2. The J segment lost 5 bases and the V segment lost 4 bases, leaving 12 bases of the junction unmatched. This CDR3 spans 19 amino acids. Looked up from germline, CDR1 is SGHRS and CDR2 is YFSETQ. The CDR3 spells CASSKGSGTSGRAENIQYF. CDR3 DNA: TGCGCCAGCAGCAAAGGGTCCGGGACTAGCGGGAGGGCTGAAAACATTCAGTACTTC.

CDR3: CASSGPTFTGELFF. DNA of the CDR3: TGTGCCAGCAGTGGGCCGACTTTCACCGGGGAGCTGTTTTTT. This chain connects TRBV2 to TRBJ2-2; D call uncertain. This CDR3 is 14 amino acids long. V was pared by 4 bases and J by 4 bases, with 10 bases between. Per germline, CDR1 SNHLY and CDR2 FYNNEI. The full variable domain, with the rest looked up from reference TRBV2 and TRBJ2-2, is EPEVTQTPSHQVTQMGQEVILRCVPISNHLYFYWYRQILGQKVEFLVSFYNNEISEKSEIFDDQFSVERPDGSNFTLKIRSTKLEDSAMYFCASSGPTFTGELFFGEGSRLTVL.

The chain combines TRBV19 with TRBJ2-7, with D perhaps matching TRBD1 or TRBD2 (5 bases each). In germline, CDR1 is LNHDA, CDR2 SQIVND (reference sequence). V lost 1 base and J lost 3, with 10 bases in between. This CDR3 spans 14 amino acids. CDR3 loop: CASSIGGAYYEQYF. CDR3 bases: TGTGCCAGTAGTATAGGAGGGGCGTACTACGAGCAGTACTTC.

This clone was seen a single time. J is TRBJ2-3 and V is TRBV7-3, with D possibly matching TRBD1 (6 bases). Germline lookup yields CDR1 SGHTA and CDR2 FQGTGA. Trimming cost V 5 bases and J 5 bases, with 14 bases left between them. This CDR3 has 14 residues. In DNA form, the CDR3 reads TGTGCCAGCAGCCAAAACCTACAGGGAGATACGCAGTATTTT. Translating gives CASSQNLQGDTQYF. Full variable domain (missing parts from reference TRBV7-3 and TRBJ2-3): GAGVSQTPSNKVTEKGKYVELRCDPISGHTALYWYRQSLGQGPEFLIYFQGTGAADDSGLPNDRFFAVRPEGSVSTLKIQRTERGDSAVYLCASSQNLQGDTQYFGPGTRLTVL.

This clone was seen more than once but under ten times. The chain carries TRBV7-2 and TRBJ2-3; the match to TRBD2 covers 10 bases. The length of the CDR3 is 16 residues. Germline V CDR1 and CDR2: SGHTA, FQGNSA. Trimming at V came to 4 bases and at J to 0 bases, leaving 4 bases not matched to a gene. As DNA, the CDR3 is TGTGCCAGCAGCTCAAGCGGGAGGGCTAGCACAGATACGCAGTATTTT. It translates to CASSSSGRASTDTQYF.

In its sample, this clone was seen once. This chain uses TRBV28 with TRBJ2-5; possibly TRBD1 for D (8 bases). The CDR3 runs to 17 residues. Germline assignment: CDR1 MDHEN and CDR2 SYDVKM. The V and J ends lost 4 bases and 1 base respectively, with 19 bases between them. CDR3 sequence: CASSSLGQGGGQETQYF. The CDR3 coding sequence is TGTGCCAGCAGTTCCCTCGGACAGGGAGGGGGCCAAGAGACCCAGTACTTC.

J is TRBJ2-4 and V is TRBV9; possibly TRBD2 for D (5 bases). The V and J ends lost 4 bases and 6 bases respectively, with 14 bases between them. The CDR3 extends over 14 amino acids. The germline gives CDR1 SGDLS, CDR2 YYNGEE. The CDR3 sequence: CASSSSGDTNIQYF. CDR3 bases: TGTGCCAGCAGCTCAAGCGGAGACACAAACATTCAGTACTTC.

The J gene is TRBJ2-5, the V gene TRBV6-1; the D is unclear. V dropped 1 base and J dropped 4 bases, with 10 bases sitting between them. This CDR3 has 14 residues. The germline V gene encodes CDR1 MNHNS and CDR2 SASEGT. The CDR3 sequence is CASSEVWTSETQYF. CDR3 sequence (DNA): TGTGCCAGCAGTGAAGTTTGGACCTCAGAGACCCAGTACTTC.

The CDR3 here is CASSEGRQVLFF. In DNA, the CDR3 is TGTGCCAGCAGTGAGGGACGACAGGTGCTGTTTTTT. This sequence joins TRBV2 and TRBJ2-2; the D gene is possibly TRBD1 (6 bases). The CDR3 is 12 residues long. The V end lost 3 bases, the J end lost 13 bases, and 12 bases lay between the germline ends. Germline V gene data show CDR1 as SNHLY and CDR2 as FYNNEI.

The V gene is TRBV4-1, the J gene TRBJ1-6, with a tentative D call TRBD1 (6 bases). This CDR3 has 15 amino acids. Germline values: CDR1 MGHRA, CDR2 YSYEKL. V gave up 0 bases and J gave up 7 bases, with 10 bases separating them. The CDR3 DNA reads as TGCGCCAGCAGCCAAGAGAGGGGGGGAAATTCACCCCTCCACTTT. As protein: CASSQERGGNSPLHF.

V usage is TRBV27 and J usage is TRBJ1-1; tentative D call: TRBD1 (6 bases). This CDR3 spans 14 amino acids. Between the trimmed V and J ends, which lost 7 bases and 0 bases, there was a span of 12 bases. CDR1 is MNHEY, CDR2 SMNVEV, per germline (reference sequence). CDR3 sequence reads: CASIGGPLNTEAFF. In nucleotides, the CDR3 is TGTGCCAGCATAGGGGGGCCCCTGAACACTGAAGCTTTCTTT.

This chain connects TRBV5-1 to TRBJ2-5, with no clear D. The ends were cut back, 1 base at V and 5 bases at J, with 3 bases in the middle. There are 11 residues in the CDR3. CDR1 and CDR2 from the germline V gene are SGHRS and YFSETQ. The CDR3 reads CASSLRETQYF. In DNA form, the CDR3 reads TGCGCCAGCAGCTTGCGGGAGACCCAGTACTTC.

Here the CDR3 DNA reads TGTGCCAGTAGTCCAGTGATAACAGGGGCCTCCTACAATGAGCAGTTCTTC. Protein sequence: CASSPVITGASYNEQFF. The gene calls are TRBV19 and TRBJ2-1; TRBD1 matches 7 bases. The CDR3 is 17 residues long. V trimming: 5 bases; J trimming: 0 bases; junction bases outside the gene matches: 10. The V gene's germline CDR1 is LNHDA and CDR2 SQIVND (reference sequence).

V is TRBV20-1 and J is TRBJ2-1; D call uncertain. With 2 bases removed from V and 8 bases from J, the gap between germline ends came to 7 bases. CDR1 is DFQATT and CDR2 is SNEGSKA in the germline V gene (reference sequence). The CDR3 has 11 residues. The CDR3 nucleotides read TGCAGTGCTAGAATCACGTATGAGCAGTTCTTC. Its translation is CSARITYEQFF.

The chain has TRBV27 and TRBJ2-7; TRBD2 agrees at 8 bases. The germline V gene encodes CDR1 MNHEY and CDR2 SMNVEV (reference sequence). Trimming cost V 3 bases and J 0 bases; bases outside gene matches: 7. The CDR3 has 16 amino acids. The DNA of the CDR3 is TGTGCCAGCAGTTTGGGCCCGGGGACTAGCTCCTACGAGCAGTACTTC. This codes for CASSLGPGTSSYEQYF.

The CDR3, as DNA: TGTGCCAGCAGACCAACAGGGGACATGAACACTGAAGCTTTCTTT. Its protein product is CASRPTGDMNTEAFF. This chain joins TRBV6-5 and TRBJ1-1, with 7 bases fitting TRBD1. Germline assignment: CDR1 MNHEY and CDR2 SVGAGI. V shed 6 bases, J shed 0 bases, and the junction held 7 bases outside the gene matches. The CDR3 loop spans 15 amino acids.

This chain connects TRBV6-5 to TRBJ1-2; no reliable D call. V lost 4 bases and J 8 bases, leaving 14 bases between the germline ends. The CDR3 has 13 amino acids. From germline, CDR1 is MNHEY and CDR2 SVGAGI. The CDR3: CASSWAGLLGYTF. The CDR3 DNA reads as TGTGCCAGCAGTTGGGCCGGTCTACTCGGCTACACCTTC.

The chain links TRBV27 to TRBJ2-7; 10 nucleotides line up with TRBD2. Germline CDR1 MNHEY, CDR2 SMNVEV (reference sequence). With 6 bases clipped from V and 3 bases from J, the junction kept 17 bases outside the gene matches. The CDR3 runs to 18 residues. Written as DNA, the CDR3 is TGTGCCAGCAGGGTCCGGGGGATAGCGGGAGGTCTTAACTACGAGCAGTACTTC. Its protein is CASRVRGIAGGLNYEQYF.